This TCR beta chain came from a study of shared clonotypes between healthy human individuals. The CDR3 is 16 residues long. Germline assignment: CDR1 SQVTM and CDR2 ANQGSEA. Trimming took 4 bases from V and 1 from J; bases not matched to a gene: 8. Researchers ran the assay at a deep level. TCRdb keeps only in-frame clones here, not all; method: immunoSEQ multiplex PCR. Among nearly 750,000 clones, approximately 77% were seen once, and the ten largest hold around 1.7%. Every one of the donors was a Caucasian adult that lived in Nashville, Tennessee. The material sequenced was memory CD4+ T cells sorted from blood. Subset of the sample: CD45RA-negative fraction. The gene calls are TRBV29-1 and TRBJ2-4, with 9 positions matching TRBD2. The clonotype comes from a woman aged 25-40 years in good health. The CDR3 nucleotides read TGCAGCGTTGGGAGTAGCGGGAGCTGGGCCAAAAACATTCAGTACTTC. Amino acids: CSVGSSGSWAKNIQYF.